Presented here are 24 T cell receptor beta chains from one specimen sequenced in a study of T cells after yellow fever vaccination. One entry per CDR3 protein, called by TCRdb with MiXCR from the 5' RACE reads. The profile shows some 600,000 distinct CDR3 sequences, about 15% of them singletons. The specimen comprised PBMCs, sampled around 5 days after the first yellow fever vaccination. The receptors originated from a man aged 18 to 29 who received the YFV17D yellow fever vaccine.

This clonotype was seen only a few times. V is TRBV27 and J is TRBJ2-6; D is ambiguous. CDR1 and CDR2 (germline): MNHEY, SMNVEV (reference sequence). The CDR3 runs to 17 residues. Trimming removed 2 bases at V and 1 base at J, with 12 bases between. CDR3 in amino acids: CASSLQPGPSGANVLTF. The CDR3 DNA is TGTGCCAGCAGTTTACAACCCGGGCCTTCTGGGGCCAACGTCCTGACTTTC.

The chain employs TRBV5-1 and TRBJ2-7; unclear D gene. The germline CDR1 and CDR2 sequences are SGHRS and YFSETQ. The V end lost 4 bases, the J end lost 9 bases, and 17 bases lay between the germline ends. This CDR3 is built from 13 residues. The CDR3 spells CASSISTQPGQYV. The CDR3 DNA reads TGCGCCAGCAGCATTTCAACCCAACCCGGGCAGTACGTC.

The rearrangement uses TRBV4-3 and TRBJ1-1; 7 bases are shared with TRBD1. In germline, CDR1 is LGHNA, CDR2 YSLEER. This CDR3 is 15 amino acids long. The J segment lost 0 bases and the V segment lost 4 bases, leaving 5 bases of the junction unmatched. CDR3 protein: CASSPGQALNTEAFF. CDR3 nucleotides: TGCGCCAGCAGCCCTGGACAGGCGCTGAACACTGAAGCTTTCTTT.

This rearrangement joins TRBV6-5 to TRBJ1-3; D is unresolved. The CDR3 runs to 15 residues. V shed 4 bases and J shed 3 bases, with 13 bases lying between them. Germline CDR1 reads MNHEY; CDR2 reads SVGAGI. In nucleotides, the CDR3 is TGTGCCAGCAGTTCCACAGCCCGGGGTGGAAACACCATATATTTT. The encoded protein is CASSSTARGGNTIYF.

The table lists this clonotype with many counts. The chain carries TRBV7-9 and TRBJ2-5; D not certain. The V and J ends lost 4 bases and 3 bases respectively, with 3 bases between them. Germline values: CDR1 SEHNR, CDR2 FQNEAQ (reference sequence). There are 11 residues in the CDR3. The DNA for the CDR3 is TGTGCCAGCAGCTACGAAGAGACCCAGTACTTC. Amino acids: CASSYEETQYF. Complete variable domain (other parts from reference TRBV7-9 and TRBJ2-5): DTGVSQNPRHKITKRGQNVTFRCDPISEHNRLYWYRQTLGQGPEFLTYFQNEAQLEKSRLLSDRFSAERPKGSFSTLEIQRTEQGDSAMYLCASSYEETQYFGPGTRLLVL.

The chain recombines TRBV4-2 with TRBJ2-7; 8 nucleotides agree with TRBD1. V trimming: 3 bases; J trimming: 4 bases; junction bases outside the gene matches: 11. Germline V gene lookup returns CDR1 LGHNA and CDR2 YNFKEQ. This CDR3 spans 16 amino acids. Here the CDR3 reads CASSHAIGQGGYEQYF. The CDR3 nucleotides read TGTGCCAGCAGCCATGCCATAGGACAGGGCGGATACGAGCAGTACTTC.

This clonotype was observed a handful of times. The gene calls are TRBV29-1 and TRBJ2-3; 8 bases match TRBD2. V dropped 6 bases and J dropped 0; count of bases not matched to a gene: 8. Per germline, CDR1 SQVTM and CDR2 ANQGSEA. The length of the CDR3 is 15 residues. The CDR3 protein is CSVPRGGLSTDTQYF. In DNA, the CDR3 is TGCAGCGTGCCCCGGGGGGGGCTTAGCACAGATACGCAGTATTTT.

The chain joins TRBV6-2 or TRBV6-3 to TRBJ2-5; the D gene is possibly TRBD1 (6 bases). V lost 5 bases, J lost 4 bases, and 11 bases lay in between. Germline V gene lookup returns CDR1 MNHEY and CDR2 SVGEGT. The CDR3 totals 13 residues. This chain's CDR3 is CASSITGLETQYF. The CDR3 DNA sequence: TGTGCCAGCAGTATAACAGGGCTAGAGACCCAGTACTTC.

The sample holds a few counts of this clonotype. V and J are TRBV12-3 or TRBV12-4 and TRBJ1-2; 7 bases map to TRBD1. The J segment lost 5 bases and the V segment lost 5 bases, leaving 5 bases of the junction unmatched. The CDR3 has 13 residues. The CDR3 region is CASSHGQVYGYTF. CDR3 coding DNA: TGTGCCAGCAGTCACGGACAGGTTTATGGCTACACCTTC.

The V call is TRBV12-3 or TRBV12-4, the J call TRBJ2-3; D ambiguous. V lost 5 bases, J lost 0 bases, and 18 bases lay in between. The CDR3 sequence is 17 residues long. CDR3 nucleotides: TGTGCCAGCAGTCGAGACCCCTTTCCTCCTAGCACAGATACGCAGTATTTT. Translation: CASSRDPFPPSTDTQYF.

This clonotype was seen at least ten times. The rearrangement links TRBV9 to TRBJ1-2; tentatively, D is TRBD1 (6 bases). CDR3 length: 13 amino acids. CDR1 and CDR2 (germline): SGDLS, YYNGEE. With 5 bases removed from V and 2 bases from J, the gap between germline ends came to 10 bases. The CDR3: CASRETGNYGYTF. The CDR3 region has the DNA TGTGCCAGCAGGGAAACAGGGAACTATGGCTACACCTTC.

The table lists this clonotype with a few counts. The chain recombines TRBV7-9 with TRBJ2-2, with D perhaps matching TRBD1 (5 bases). Trimming took 1 base from V and 1 from J, leaving 13 bases between them. There are 17 residues in the CDR3. CDR1 and CDR2 from the germline V gene are SEHNR and FQNEAQ (reference sequence). The CDR3 DNA reads TGTGCCAGCAGCTTAGGTGATTCTACAGGGAACACCGGGGAGCTGTTTTTT. It specifies CASSLGDSTGNTGELFF.

The rearrangement links TRBV7-2 to TRBJ2-6; the D is unclear. With 6 bases removed from V and 4 bases from J, the gap between germline ends came to 13 bases. This CDR3 is built from 15 residues. In germline, CDR1 is SGHTA, CDR2 FQGNSA. In nucleotides, the CDR3 is TGTGCCAGCAGTCACGGTCAACCGGGGGCCAACGTCCTGACTTTC. Its protein is CASSHGQPGANVLTF.

The chain links TRBV7-9 to TRBJ1-1; D is unresolved. CDR3 length: 12 residues. The V gene lost 7 bases and the J gene lost 9 bases, with 15 bases spanning the gap. Germline V gene sequence: CDR1 SEHNR, CDR2 FQNEAQ (reference sequence). Written as DNA, the CDR3 is TGTGCCAGCATCCGATACGCCGGGAAAGCTTTCTTT. This translates into CASIRYAGKAFF.

This clonotype turned up a few times. The chain combines TRBV5-1 with TRBJ1-2; D may be TRBD1 (6 bases). The CDR3 runs 13 residues. Trimming stripped 3 bases from V and 4 bases from J, with 10 bases between. Germline V gene data show CDR1 as SGHRS and CDR2 as YFSETQ. CDR3 loop: CASSSEGGYGYTF. DNA of the CDR3: TGCGCCAGCAGCTCCGAGGGGGGCTATGGCTACACCTTC.

The CDR3 nucleotides are TGTGCCAGCAGTTTAAGCCTGAGAAGAGAGACCCAGTACTTC. Protein product: CASSLSLRRETQYF. The J gene is TRBJ2-5, the V gene TRBV28; no clear D gene. Between the trimmed V and J ends, which lost 2 bases and 4 bases, there was a span of 11 bases. The CDR3 sequence is 14 residues long. Germline loops: CDR1 MDHEN, CDR2 SYDVKM.

This clonotype was counted between two and nine times. The chain uses TRBV20-1 and TRBJ1-2; 7 bases align to TRBD1. J was trimmed by 3 bases and V by 6 bases; bases with no gene match: 10. CDR1 and CDR2 from the germline V gene are DFQATT and SNEGSKA (reference sequence). The CDR3 is 14 residues long. The CDR3 DNA reads TGCAGTGCCAGAAGACAGGGACTGGACTATGGCTACACCTTC. It specifies CSARRQGLDYGYTF.

This clonotype appeared a few times. V and J are TRBV4-1 and TRBJ1-1, with 7 bases lining up with TRBD1. In germline, CDR1 is MGHRA, CDR2 YSYEKL. Losses at the gene ends were 0 bases for V and 1 base for J; bases not matched to a gene: 5. The CDR3 extends over 16 amino acids. In DNA form, the CDR3 reads TGCGCCAGCAGCCAAGAGGGGACAGTTGGGAACACTGAAGCTTTCTTT. This gives the protein CASSQEGTVGNTEAFF.

This clonotype was found a few times. The chain combines TRBV29-1 with TRBJ2-5; D unresolved. Germline-derived CDR1 and CDR2 are SQVTM and ANQGSEA. V lost 2 bases, J lost 4 bases, and 14 bases lay in between. The CDR3 totals 14 residues. Written as DNA, the CDR3 is TGCAGCGTTGAACAAAATTGGGGTGGAGAGACCCAGTACTTC. This gives the protein CSVEQNWGGETQYF.

The V call is TRBV29-1, the J call TRBJ2-3; 8 nucleotides match TRBD2. Germline CDR1 SQVTM, CDR2 ANQGSEA. The length of the CDR3 is 13 residues. Trimming removed 6 bases from V and 3 bases from J; junction bases left unmatched: 5. CDR3 sequence (DNA): TGCAGCGTCTCCGTAGCGGGGACAGATACGCAGTATTTT. This translates into CSVSVAGTDTQYF.

The chain carries TRBV4-3 and TRBJ2-7, with a possible D match to TRBD1 (5 bases). V lost 0 bases to trimming and J lost 6 bases, with 15 bases between them. Germline loops: CDR1 LGHNA, CDR2 YSLEER. This CDR3 has 15 amino acids. CDR3 residues: CASSQDPAGMGEQYF. For the CDR3, the DNA is TGCGCCAGCAGCCAAGATCCTGCAGGGATGGGCGAGCAGTACTTC.

This clonotype was picked up a small number of times. The chain uses TRBV12-3 or TRBV12-4 and TRBJ1-1; no clear D gene. Trimming took 6 bases from V and 3 from J, leaving 11 bases between them. The CDR3 is 13 amino acids. The CDR3 region has the DNA TGTGCCAGCAGCACCAAACAGTACACTGAAGCTTTCTTT. As protein: CASSTKQYTEAFF.

There are a few counts of this clonotype. The rearrangement joins TRBV7-2 to TRBJ2-7; TRBD2 aligns across 8 bases. Trimming cost V 1 base and J 4 bases; bases outside gene matches: 3. The CDR3 length is 14 residues. CDR1 and CDR2 from the germline V gene are SGHTA and FQGNSA. The CDR3, as DNA: TGTGCCAGCAGCTTAGGAGGACTAGCTTACGAGCAGTACGTC. It is translated as CASSLGGLAYEQYV.

This clonotype was seen more than once but under ten times. The CDR3 region is CASSAGGLEEKLFF. The CDR3 DNA reads as TGTGCCAGCAGCGCCGGGGGATTAGAGGAAAAACTGTTTTTT. The J gene is TRBJ1-4, the V gene TRBV9; TRBD1 is a possible D gene (5 bases). Trimming pared 3 bases from V and 8 bases from J, leaving 14 bases between. CDR3 length: 14 residues. CDR1 is SGDLS, CDR2 YYNGEE, per germline.